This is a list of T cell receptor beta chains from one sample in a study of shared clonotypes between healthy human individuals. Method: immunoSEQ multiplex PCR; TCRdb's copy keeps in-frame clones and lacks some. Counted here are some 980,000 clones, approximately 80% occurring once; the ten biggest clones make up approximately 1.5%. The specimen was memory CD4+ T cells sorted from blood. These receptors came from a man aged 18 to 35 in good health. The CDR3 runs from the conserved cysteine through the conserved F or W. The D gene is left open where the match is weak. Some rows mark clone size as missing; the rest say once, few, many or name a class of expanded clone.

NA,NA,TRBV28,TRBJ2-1,TGTGCCAGCAGTTCCCGGACACTCGGAACCCTCGCCTACAATGAGCAGTTCTTC,CASSSRTLGTLAYNEQFF
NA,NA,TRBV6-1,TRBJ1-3,TGTGCTTACCGGACTCCTGGAAACACCATATATTTT,CAYRTPGNTIYF
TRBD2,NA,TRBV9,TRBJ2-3,TGTGCCAGCAGCCTGCCGGGGGGTCTCACAGATACGCAGTATTTT,CASSLPGGLTDTQYF
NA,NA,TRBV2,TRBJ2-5,TGTGCCAGCAGTACTACTGGGGGTGACCCACGGACCCAGTACTTC,CASSTTGGDPRTQYF
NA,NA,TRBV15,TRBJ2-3,TGTGCCACCAGCACAAACCAGGGGGGTTTAGGAGATACGCAGTATTTT,CATSTNQGGLGDTQYF
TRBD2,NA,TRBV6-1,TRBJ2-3,TGTGCCAGCAGTGAGGGGCTAGCGGGGGGCACAGATACGCAGTATTTT,CASSEGLAGGTDTQYF
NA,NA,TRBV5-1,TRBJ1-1,TGCGCCAGCAGCTTGCCTTCTTTAGTAGAGAACACTGAAGCTTTCTTT,CASSLPSLVENTEAFF
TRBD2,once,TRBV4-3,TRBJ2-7,TGCGCCAGCAGCCAAGTCGGCGGGGGTACCTACGAGCAGTACTTC,CASSQVGGGTYEQYF
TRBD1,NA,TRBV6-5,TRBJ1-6,TGTGCCAGCAGTTCCGGAGCGGACAGGGGATCTTCACCCCTCCACTTT,CASSSGADRGSSPLHF
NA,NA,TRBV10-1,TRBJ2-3,TGCGCCAGCAGTGACTCCACAGATACGCAGTATTTT,CASSDSTDTQYF
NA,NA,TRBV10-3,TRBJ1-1,TGTGCCATCAGTGAGTCGGAGGGGAGAGCTTTCTTT,CAISESEGRAFF
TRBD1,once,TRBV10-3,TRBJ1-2,TGTGCCATCAGTGAATCCCCACAGGGGTATGGCTACACCTTC,CAISESPQGYGYTF
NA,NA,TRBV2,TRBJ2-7,TGTGCCAGCAGGAAGAACATTAAACAGGGTTCCAGTGACTACGAGCAGTACTTC,CASRKNIKQGSSDYEQYF
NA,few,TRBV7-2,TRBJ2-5,TGTGCCAGCAGCCAAGGCGGACAAGAGACCCAGTACTTC,CASSQGGQETQYF
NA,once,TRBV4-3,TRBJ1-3,TGCGCCAGCAGCCAAGATGGACAGCCATTCTCTGGAAACACCATATATTTT,CASSQDGQPFSGNTIYF
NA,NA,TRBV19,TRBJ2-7,TGTGCCAGTAGTCGGCCGTCTGGCGAGCAGTACTTC,CASSRPSGEQYF
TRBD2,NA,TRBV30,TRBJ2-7,TGTGCCTGGAGGGTAGCGGGCTCCTCCTACGAGCAGTACTTC,CAWRVAGSSYEQYF
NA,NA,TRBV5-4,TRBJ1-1,TGTGCCAGCAGCTTGTCCACAATGGGTGAAGCTTTCTTT,CASSLSTMGEAFF
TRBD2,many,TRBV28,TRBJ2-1,TGTGCCAGCAGCGTCCAGGAGGGACTAGCGGGTTACAATGAGCAGTTCTTC,CASSVQEGLAGYNEQFF
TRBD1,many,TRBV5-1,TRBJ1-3,TGCGCCAGCTGGGACAGTGTCTCTGCCATATATTTT,CASWDSVSAIYF
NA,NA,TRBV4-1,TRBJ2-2,TGCGCCAGCAGCCAAGTCTCCGGACCTAACACCGGGGAGCTGTTTTTT,CASSQVSGPNTGELFF
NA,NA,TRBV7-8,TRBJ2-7,TGTGCCAGCAGCTTTCTCGTGCTAGCGTGGTACGAGCAGTACTTC,CASSFLVLAWYEQYF
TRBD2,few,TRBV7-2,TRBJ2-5,TGTGCCAGCAGCGCGACTAGCGGATTGACCCAGTACTTC,CASSATSGLTQYF
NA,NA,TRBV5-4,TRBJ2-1,TGTGCCAGCAGCTTGTACGGGAGCAATGAGCAGTTCTTC,CASSLYGSNEQFF
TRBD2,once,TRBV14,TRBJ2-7,TGTGCCAGCAGCCCATTAGCGGGTAGGGCCTACGAGCAGTACTTC,CASSPLAGRAYEQYF
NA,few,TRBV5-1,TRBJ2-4,TGCGCCAGCAGCGTCCAGGGGGGGCTAGCCAAAAACATTCAGTACTTC,CASSVQGGLAKNIQYF
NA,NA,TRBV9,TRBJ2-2,TGTGCCAGCAGCGTAGGGGGCTCGAACACCGGGGAGCTGTTTTTT,CASSVGGSNTGELFF
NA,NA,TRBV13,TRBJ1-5,TGTGCCAGCAGCCTGGGACATGTCAATCAGCCCCAGCATTTT,CASSLGHVNQPQHF
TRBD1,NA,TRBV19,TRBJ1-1,TGTGCCAGTAGCGAGACAGGGGTCAACACTGAAGCTTTCTTT,CASSETGVNTEAFF
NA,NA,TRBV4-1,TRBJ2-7,TGCGCCAGCAGCCCGGGACTTGGATACGAGCAGTACTTC,CASSPGLGYEQYF
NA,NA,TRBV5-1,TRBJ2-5,TGCGCCAGCAGCTCCCGGGCCGAAGAGACCCAGTACTTC,CASSSRAEETQYF
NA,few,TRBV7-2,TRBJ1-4,TGTGCCAGCAGCTTGGGTCAGAGGGGAAAACTGTTTTTT,CASSLGQRGKLFF
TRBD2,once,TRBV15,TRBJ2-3,TGTGCCACCAGCGGACAACTAGCGCCAGATACGCAGTATTTT,CATSGQLAPDTQYF
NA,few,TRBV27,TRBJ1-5,TGTGCCAGCAGTTTATCTCAGGGGAGGAATCAGCCCCAGCATTTT,CASSLSQGRNQPQHF
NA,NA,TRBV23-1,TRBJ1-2,TGCGCCAGCAGTCAATCCCTCCGGGGTCGTTCTAACTATGGCTACACCTTC,CASSQSLRGRSNYGYTF